This T cell receptor (beta chain) was sequenced during a study of cytomegalovirus exposure and HLA in healthy donors. Study findings and constraints: In the analysis, some V segments, TRBV6-2 and TRBV6-3 included, were excluded as indistinguishable.

CDR3 length equals 15 residues. Trimming pared 0 bases from V and 2 bases from J, leaving 7 bases between. Per germline, CDR1 SGHTA and CDR2 FQGNSA. The PCR contained 60 Vbeta and 13 Jbeta primers. Sequencing was performed with immunoSEQ multiplex PCR; in TCRdb, only in-frame clones are kept and a portion is missing. The sample has roughly 75,000 clones, and its top ten clones hold about 5%. A note on this clone: Its antigen is as yet unknown.

The gene calls are TRBV7-2 and TRBJ2-2; no clear D gene. This clonotype was obtained from a man aged 40-55 years in good health and CMV-seronegative. Sequencing was done on a sample of PBMCs. The CDR3 spells CASSLAGGNTGELFF. The CDR3 coding sequence is TGTGCCAGCAGCTTAGCCGGCGGCAACACCGGGGAGCTGTTTTTT. Filled out from reference TRBV7-2 and TRBJ2-2, the complete variable domain reads GAGVSQSPSNKVTEKGKDVELRCDPISGHTALYWYRQSLGQGLEFLIYFQGNSAPDKSGLPSDRFSAERTGGSVSTLTIQRTQQEDSAVYLCASSLAGGNTGELFFGEGSRLTVL.